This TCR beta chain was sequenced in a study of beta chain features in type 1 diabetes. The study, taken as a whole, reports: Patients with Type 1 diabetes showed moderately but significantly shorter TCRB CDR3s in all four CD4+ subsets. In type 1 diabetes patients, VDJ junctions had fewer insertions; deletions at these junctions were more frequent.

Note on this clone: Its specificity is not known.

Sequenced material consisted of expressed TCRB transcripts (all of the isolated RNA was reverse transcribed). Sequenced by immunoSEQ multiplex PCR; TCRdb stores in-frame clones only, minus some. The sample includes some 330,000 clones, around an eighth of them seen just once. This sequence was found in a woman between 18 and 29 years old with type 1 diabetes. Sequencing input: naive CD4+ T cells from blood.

CDR3 nucleotides: TGTGCCAGCAGCGTAGAGGGGACAGGCCACAATGAGCAGTTCTTC. As protein: CASSVEGTGHNEQFF. The chain joins TRBV9 to TRBJ2-1; 8 nucleotides line up with TRBD1. The V gene's germline CDR1 is SGDLS and CDR2 YYNGEE. V lost 0 bases and J lost 5; bases outside the gene matches: 4. This CDR3 is built from 15 residues. The full variable domain, with the rest looked up from reference TRBV9 and TRBJ2-1, is DSGVTQTPKHLITATGQRVTLRCSPRSGDLSVYWYQQSLDQGLQFLIQYYNGEERAKGNILERFSAQQFPDLHSELNLSSLELGDSALYFCASSVEGTGHNEQFFGPGTRLTVL.